The present T cell receptor (beta chain) was sequenced within a study of blood T cell repertoires in COVID-19. The wider study: Donors in the United States, Italy and Spain gave samples during acute or convalescent COVID-19.

Per the original data handling: Amplification from reference gene primers served as the basis for estimated nucleated cell counts. The table came from immunoSEQ multiplex PCR; TCRdb's copy has only in-frame clones and leaves some out. V and J calls and clone size are copied from that table; D and trimming were computed from the DNA. The data contain approximately 76,000 clones, about 70% of them singletons. CDR3 length equals 17 residues. The J segment lost 2 bases and the V segment lost 3 bases, leaving 6 bases of the junction unmatched. The germline V gene has CDR1 LNHDA and CDR2 SQIVND (reference sequence).

Sequenced sample: peripheral blood. The origin of this receptor is a woman in her 70s with acute or convalescent COVID-19. The chain recombines TRBV19 with TRBJ1-5; 11 bases agree with TRBD1. CDR3 in amino acids: CASSIRTGGVGNQPQHF. CDR3 in DNA: TGTGCCAGTAGTATCCGGACAGGGGGCGTAGGCAATCAGCCCCAGCATTTT.